This T cell receptor (beta chain) was observed in a study of T cells in Graves' hyperthyroidism and ophthalmopathy (dated by TCRdb to the late 2010s). In the study overall: Peripheral blood was collected at initial diagnosis, before any treatment. Thyroid tissue and blood T-cell repertoires from about six Graves' hyperthyroidism patients were also compared in the study. TCR V-J signatures able to tell the groups apart were searched for in a discovery cohort of 95 to 100 patients, of whom around 42 had Graves' ophthalmopathy and around 58 had stable Graves' hyperthyroidism. After blood sampling, hyperthyroidism patients were treated with methimazole at a starting dose of 30 mg daily, and ophthalmopathy patients were treated with high-dose intravenous methylprednisolone. The paper describes TCR Vbeta CDR3 sequencing of some 130 peripheral blood samples, made up of fewer than 50 ophthalmopathy patients, over 70 hyperthyroidism patients and about 17 progressor patients. Prospective prediction of ophthalmopathy was tested in an independent validation cohort consisting of about 20 hyperthyroidism patients and 17 patients who later progressed to ophthalmopathy. The 100 or so discovery patients were randomly divided into training and test sets at a 7:3 ratio.

Findings and caveats that apply to the study as a whole: Blood samples also contained most of the expanded thyroid clonotypes (frequency above 0.001), which suggests that blood repertoires may reflect thyroid immune responses. Ophthalmopathy was separated from stable hyperthyroidism by a 13 V-J signature model, with over 85% sensitivity and approximately 81% specificity obtained in cross-validation and 80%/75% obtained in testing. No statistical method was used to set the sample size in advance, and investigators knew the group allocation. In validation, the model predicted progression to ophthalmopathy a median of about 6.5 months before onset, with approximately 71% sensitivity and just under 75% specificity.

From a lookup of the germline V gene (reference sequence), CDR1 and CDR2 are GTSNPN and SVGIG. Relative to germline, V is 0 bases shorter and J is 2 bases shorter, with 13 bases between their ends. From its cysteine to its phenylalanine, the CDR3 spans 15 amino acids. Only the CDR3 region is kept as DNA, spanning 45 bases read in frame from base 1. As to this clonotype: The clone's antigen remains unknown. No much larger clonotype is one base removed from it; base qualities were not supplied.

The TCR beta CDR3 regions were amplified from the RNA transcripts. The TCR CDR3 was subjected to a first round of RT-PCR using the HTBI primer set and the Qiagen OneStep RT-PCR kit. The libraries were constructed in a second round of multiplex PCR and then size-selected and purified. Sequencing of the libraries was done on an Illumina HiSeq2000 using paired-end 100 bp reads. Concerning the study's data processing: SOAPnuke was used to process the raw data, throwing out any read that contained adapters or uncalled bases, had a mean Phred below 15, or lacked an exact constant-primer or identifier match. High-quality paired reads were merged using COPE v1.2.5, and each unique nucleotide sequence was defined as a clonotype. MiTCR v1.1 was used to align the clonotypes against IMGT TRBV, TRBD and TRBJ reference segments. The analysis was restricted to V-J combinations with a frequency above 0.0001, which together covered 99.2% of the repertoires. A TCS score was defined as the ratio between F50 (clonal expansion) and ExV (chaos), using BLOSUM62-based TCRdist between CDR3 peptides within each V-J. Welch's t-statistics and random forest reduced 514 V-J features to fewer than 15, which were used in a naive Bayes classifier (R e1071). The Morisita-Horn index was used to measure how similar the thyroid and blood repertoires were. The raw public data were reprocessed by TCRdb itself: fastp quality trimming at Q25, MiXCR clonotype calling, in-frame beta chains only. Each entry merges the rows of one CDR3 protein and shows their most common DNA and genes. The V and J calls were determined by TCRdb, not by the authors. For this sample there are about 680,000 distinct CDR3 sequences; approximately 36% appear just once. The ten largest make up roughly 30% of the sample.

Stable Graves' hyperthyroidism was defined as the absence of progression to ophthalmopathy over 18 months of follow-up. Hyperthyroidism patients were aged 18 to 65 years and newly diagnosed, with disease duration of less than 2 months. Exclusion was applied to patients with uncontrolled infections, other autoimmune diseases, pregnancy or lactation. Diagnoses were based on clinical symptoms, serum thyroxine and TRAb, thyroid ultrasound and orbital computed tomography. PBMCs were isolated from 10 ml of fresh peripheral blood by Ficoll-Paque density gradient centrifugation. Total RNA was extracted with Trizol reagent, and quality was checked on an Agilent 2100 Bioanalyzer.

Sequencing input: blood. In this chain, TRBV30 is recombined with TRBJ1-2, with no D gene named confidently. This clonotype originated in a woman aged 40 to 50 with Graves' hyperthyroidism. The DNA reads as follows: TGTGCCTGGAGTGTCTCGAAGGGTAGAAACTATGGCTACACCTTC. Its amino acids are CAWSVSKGRNYGYTF.